This T cell receptor beta chain was obtained from a study of CD8+ T cells in alopecia areata. For the study at large: Scoring of treated patients' severity used the percentage of affected scalp area.

RNA, once extracted, was reverse transcribed into cDNA for use as the sequencing template. Profiling relied on immunoSEQ multiplex PCR, and the TCRdb table lists in-frame clones only, not all of them. The profile covers under 350,000 clones, with roughly 60% appearing a single time and under 2% taken by the ten largest. Specified treatment: oral pan-JAK inhibitor, 5-10 mg twice daily. This sequence was found in a human donor with alopecia areata. Sequenced material: CD4+ T cells sorted from blood, taken at week 24, from a patient treated with tofacitinib.

The CDR3 region has the DNA TGCGCCAGCAGCCAAGATCCCCCCTTTAGCTCCTACAATGAGCAGTTCTTC. This gives the protein CASSQDPPFSSYNEQFF. The V and J genes are TRBV4-3 and TRBJ2-1; no reliable D call. V shed 0 bases and J shed 0 bases, with 12 bases lying between them. The CDR3 extends over 17 amino acids. The germline V gene has CDR1 LGHNA and CDR2 YSLEER.